This TCR beta chain was sequenced during a study of monozygotic twins with inflammatory bowel disease. Study observations and caveats: There was no way to distinguish the different T cell subtypes. Sharing of clonotypes with others was lower in IBD patients than in healthy twins, and this was especially so with disease activity.

TCRdb reanalyzed the 5' RACE reads and collapses them to one entry per CDR3 protein, without DNA. The record lists around 380,000 distinct CDR3 sequences, of which the ten most abundant hold about 2.3%. Concerning this clonotype itself: Its antigen is not known.

CDR1 and CDR2 from the germline V gene are SEHNR and FQNEAQ (reference sequence). The CDR3 length is 16 residues. Total RNA from whole blood was isolated with no T cell sorting. Input material: blood. This receptor was taken from a human donor with ulcerative colitis or Crohn's disease, or a healthy co-twin of an affected twin (not recorded which). This rearrangement joins TRBV7-9 to TRBJ1-2; TCRdb's D call of TRBD1 is untestable without DNA. Here the CDR3 reads CASSLEGTGLNYGYTF.